This record covers a single T cell receptor beta chain. Clones were sequenced by immunoSEQ multiplex PCR, and TCRdb holds only the in-frame ones, with some missing. The data show some 54,000 clones, with approximately 94% seen just once and less than 4% held by the top ten. The CDR3 spans 16 residues. Looked up from germline, CDR1 is KGHSH and CDR2 is LQKENI. V lost 3 bases, J lost 2 bases, and 17 bases lay in between. This record comes from a study of T cell changes during pregnancy in multiple sclerosis. The source is a female donor with multiple sclerosis, enrolled in a pregnancy study. Source: CD8+ T cells from peripheral blood mononuclear cells, taken in the third trimester of pregnancy. The V and J genes are TRBV18 and TRBJ2-7; D not resolved. The CDR3 DNA sequence: TGTGCCAGCTCACCCCTCGGTTTAGAAAGTACCTACGAGCAGTACTTC. Residues: CASSPLGLESTYEQYF. Variable domain in full (rest from reference TRBV18 and TRBJ2-7): NAGVMQNPRHLVRRRGQEARLRCSPMKGHSHVYWYRQLPEEGLKFMVYLQKENIIDESGMPKERFSAEFPKEGPSILRIQQVVRGDSAAYFCASSPLGLESTYEQYFGPGTRLTVT.